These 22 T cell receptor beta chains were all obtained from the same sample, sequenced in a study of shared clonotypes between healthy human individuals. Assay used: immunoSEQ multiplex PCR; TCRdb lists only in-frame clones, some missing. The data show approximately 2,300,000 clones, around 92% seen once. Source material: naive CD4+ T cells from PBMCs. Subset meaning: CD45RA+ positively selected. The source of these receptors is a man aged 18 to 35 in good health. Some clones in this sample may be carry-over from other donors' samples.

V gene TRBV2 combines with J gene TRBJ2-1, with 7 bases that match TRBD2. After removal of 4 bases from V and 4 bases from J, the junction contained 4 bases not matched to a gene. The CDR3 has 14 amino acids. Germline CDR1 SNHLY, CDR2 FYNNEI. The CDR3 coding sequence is TGTGCCAGCAGTGGGCTAGCGGAGTACAATGAGCAGTTCTTC. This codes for CASSGLAEYNEQFF.

The CDR3 spells CASSLGAGGTDTQYF. For the CDR3, the DNA is TGTGCCAGCAGCTTAGGTGCAGGTGGGACAGATACGCAGTATTTT. V usage is TRBV5-5 and J usage is TRBJ2-3; D uncertain. From germline, CDR1 is SGHKS and CDR2 YYEKEE (reference sequence). The CDR3 has 15 residues. The germline V and J ends were trimmed by 2 bases and 3 bases, with 13 bases remaining between them. Filled out from reference TRBV5-5 and TRBJ2-3, the complete variable domain reads DAGVTQSPTHLIKTRGQQVTLRCSPISGHKSVSWYQQVLGQGPQFIFQYYEKEERGRGNFPDRFSARQFPNYSSELNVNALLLGDSALYLCASSLGAGGTDTQYFGPGTRLTVL.

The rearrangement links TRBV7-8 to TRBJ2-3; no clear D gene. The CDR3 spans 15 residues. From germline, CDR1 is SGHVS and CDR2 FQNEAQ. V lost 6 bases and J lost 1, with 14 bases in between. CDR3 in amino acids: CASSQGLTGTDTQYF. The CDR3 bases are TGTGCCAGCAGTCAAGGGCTAACCGGCACAGATACGCAGTATTTT.

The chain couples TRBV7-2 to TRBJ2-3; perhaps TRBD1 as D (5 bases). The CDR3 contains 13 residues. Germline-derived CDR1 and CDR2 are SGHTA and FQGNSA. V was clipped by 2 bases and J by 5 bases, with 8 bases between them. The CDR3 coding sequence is TGTGCCAGCAGCTTAAAAGGGGAAGATACGCAGTATTTT. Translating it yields CASSLKGEDTQYF.

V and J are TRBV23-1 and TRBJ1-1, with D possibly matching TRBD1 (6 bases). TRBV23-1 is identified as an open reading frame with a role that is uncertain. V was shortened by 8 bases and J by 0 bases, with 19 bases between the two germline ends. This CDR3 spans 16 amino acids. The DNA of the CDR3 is TGCGCCAGCTTCTATTGGCCGGCAGGGGTGAACACTGAAGCTTTCTTT. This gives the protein CASFYWPAGVNTEAFF.

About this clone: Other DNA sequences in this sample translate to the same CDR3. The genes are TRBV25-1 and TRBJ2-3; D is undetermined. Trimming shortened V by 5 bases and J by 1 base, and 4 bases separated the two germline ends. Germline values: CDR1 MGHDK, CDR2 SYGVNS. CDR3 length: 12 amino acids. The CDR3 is CASSSGTDTQYF. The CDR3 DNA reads TGTGCCAGCAGTAGCGGCACAGATACGCAGTATTTT. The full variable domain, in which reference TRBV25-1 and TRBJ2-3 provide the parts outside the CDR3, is EADIYQTPRYLVIGTGKKITLECSQTMGHDKMYWYQQDPGMELHLIHYSYGVNSTEKGDLSSESTVSRIRTEHFPLTLESARPSHTSQYLCASSSGTDTQYFGPGTRLTVL.

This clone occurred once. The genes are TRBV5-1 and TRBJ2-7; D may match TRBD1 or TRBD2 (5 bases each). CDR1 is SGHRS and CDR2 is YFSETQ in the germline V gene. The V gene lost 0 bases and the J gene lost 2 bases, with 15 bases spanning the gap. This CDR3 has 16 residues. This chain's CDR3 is CASSLAGGTTAYEQYF. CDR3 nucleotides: TGCGCCAGCAGCTTGGCCGGTGGGACGACGGCCTACGAGCAGTACTTC.

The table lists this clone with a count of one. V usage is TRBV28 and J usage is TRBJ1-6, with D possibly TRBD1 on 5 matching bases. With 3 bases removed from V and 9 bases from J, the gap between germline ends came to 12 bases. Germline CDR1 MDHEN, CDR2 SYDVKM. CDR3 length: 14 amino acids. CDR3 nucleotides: TGTGCCAGCAGTTTGGAGGGGATGCGTTCACCCCTCCACTTT. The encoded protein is CASSLEGMRSPLHF.

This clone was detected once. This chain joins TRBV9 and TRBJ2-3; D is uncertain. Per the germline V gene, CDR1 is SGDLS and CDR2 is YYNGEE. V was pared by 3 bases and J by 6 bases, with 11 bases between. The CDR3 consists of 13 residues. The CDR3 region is CASSASGADTQYF. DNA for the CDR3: TGTGCCAGCAGCGCCTCTGGTGCTGATACGCAGTATTTT.

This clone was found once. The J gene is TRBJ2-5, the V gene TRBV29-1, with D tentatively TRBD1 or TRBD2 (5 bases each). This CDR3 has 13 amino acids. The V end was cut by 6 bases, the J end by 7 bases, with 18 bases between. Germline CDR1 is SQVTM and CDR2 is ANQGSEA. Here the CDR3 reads CSVHGTAEGTQYF. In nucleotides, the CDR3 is TGCAGCGTACACGGGACGGCCGAAGGGACCCAGTACTTC.

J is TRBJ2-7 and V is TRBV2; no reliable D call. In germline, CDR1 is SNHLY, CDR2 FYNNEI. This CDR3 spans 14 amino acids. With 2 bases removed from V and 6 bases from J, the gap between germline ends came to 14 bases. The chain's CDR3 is CASSEPYLTGEQYF. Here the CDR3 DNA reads TGTGCCAGCAGTGAACCCTACTTGACGGGCGAGCAGTACTTC.

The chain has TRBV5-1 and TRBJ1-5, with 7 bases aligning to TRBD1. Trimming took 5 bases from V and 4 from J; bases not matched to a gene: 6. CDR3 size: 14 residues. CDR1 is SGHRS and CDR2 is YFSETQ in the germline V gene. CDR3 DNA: TGCGCCAGCAGACAGGGGACAGAAAATCAGCCCCAGCATTTT. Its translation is CASRQGTENQPQHF.

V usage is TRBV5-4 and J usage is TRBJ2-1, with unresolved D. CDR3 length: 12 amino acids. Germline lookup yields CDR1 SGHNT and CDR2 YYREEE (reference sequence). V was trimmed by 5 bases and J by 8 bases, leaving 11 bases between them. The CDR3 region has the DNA TGTGCCAGCAGGGTGGGCGTCGATGAGCAGTTCTTC. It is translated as CASRVGVDEQFF.

The CDR3 is CASGNLAGVDNEQFF. CDR3 DNA sequence: TGTGCCAGCGGCAACTTAGCGGGAGTTGACAATGAGCAGTTCTTC. This sequence joins TRBV9 and TRBJ2-1; TRBD2 agrees at 9 bases. This CDR3 has 15 residues. Germline V gives CDR1 SGDLS, CDR2 YYNGEE. The V segment lost 7 bases and the J segment 5 bases; nucleotides outside the gene matches: 10. Together with reference TRBV9 and TRBJ2-1, the CDR3 gives the full variable domain: DSGVTQTPKHLITATGQRVTLRCSPRSGDLSVYWYQQSLDQGLQFLIQYYNGEERAKGNILERFSAQQFPDLHSELNLSSLELGDSALYFCASGNLAGVDNEQFFGPGTRLTVL.

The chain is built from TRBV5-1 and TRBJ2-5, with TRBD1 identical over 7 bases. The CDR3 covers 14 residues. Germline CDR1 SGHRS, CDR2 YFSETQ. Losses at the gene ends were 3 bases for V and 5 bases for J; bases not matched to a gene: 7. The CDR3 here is CASSYDGQVETQYF. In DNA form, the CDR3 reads TGCGCCAGCAGCTACGACGGACAGGTTGAGACCCAGTACTTC.

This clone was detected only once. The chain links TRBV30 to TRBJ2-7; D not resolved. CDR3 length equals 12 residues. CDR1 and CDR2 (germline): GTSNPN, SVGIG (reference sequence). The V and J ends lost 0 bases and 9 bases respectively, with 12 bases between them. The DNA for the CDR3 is TGTGCCTGGAGTGTGGGTTCCGGCGGGCAGTACTTC. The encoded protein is CAWSVGSGGQYF.

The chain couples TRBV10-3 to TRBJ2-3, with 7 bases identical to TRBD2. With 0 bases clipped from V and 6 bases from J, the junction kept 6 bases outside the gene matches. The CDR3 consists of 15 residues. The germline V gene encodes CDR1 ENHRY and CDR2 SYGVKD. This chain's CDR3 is CAISESAGAFDTQYF. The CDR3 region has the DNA TGTGCCATCAGTGAGTCTGCGGGAGCATTTGATACGCAGTATTTT.

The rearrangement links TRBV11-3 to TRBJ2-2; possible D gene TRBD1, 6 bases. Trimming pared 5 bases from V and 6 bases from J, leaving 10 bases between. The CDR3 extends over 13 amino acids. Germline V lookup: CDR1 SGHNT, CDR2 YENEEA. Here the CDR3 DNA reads TGTGCCAGCAGCGCAGGGGTTCCCGGGGAGCTGTTTTTT. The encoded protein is CASSAGVPGELFF.

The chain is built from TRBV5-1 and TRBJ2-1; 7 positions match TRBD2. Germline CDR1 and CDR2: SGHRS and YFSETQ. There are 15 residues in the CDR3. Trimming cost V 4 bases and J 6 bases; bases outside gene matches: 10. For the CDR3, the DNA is TGCGCCAGCAGCGTAGGAACACTAGCGAGCAATGAGCAGTTCTTC. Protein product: CASSVGTLASNEQFF.

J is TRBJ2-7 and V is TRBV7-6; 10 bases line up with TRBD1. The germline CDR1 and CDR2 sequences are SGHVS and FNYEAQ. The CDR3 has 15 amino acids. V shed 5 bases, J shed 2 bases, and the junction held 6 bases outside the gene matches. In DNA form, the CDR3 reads TGTGCCAGCAGCCTGGGACAGGGGCAAACCTACGAGCAGTACTTC. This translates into CASSLGQGQTYEQYF.

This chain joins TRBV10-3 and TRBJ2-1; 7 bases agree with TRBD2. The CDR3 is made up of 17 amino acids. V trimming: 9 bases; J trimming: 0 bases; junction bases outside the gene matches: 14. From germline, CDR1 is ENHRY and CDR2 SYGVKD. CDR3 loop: CAITIGGGPSSYNEQFF. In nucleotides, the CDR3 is TGTGCCATAACTATTGGCGGGGGACCCAGCTCCTACAATGAGCAGTTCTTC.

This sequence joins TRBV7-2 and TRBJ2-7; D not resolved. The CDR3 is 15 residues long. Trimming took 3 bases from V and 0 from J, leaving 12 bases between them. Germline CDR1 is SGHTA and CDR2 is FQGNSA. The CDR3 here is CASSFRLLNSYEQYF. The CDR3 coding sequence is TGTGCCAGCAGCTTTCGGCTGTTAAACTCCTACGAGCAGTACTTC.